This TCR beta chain came from a study of CD8+ T cells in alopecia areata. General observations from the study: Scalp specimens additionally yield sequences from normal skin's resident alphabeta T cells.

As regards this clone: Its antigen is not identified.

Investigators isolated RNA and reverse transcribed it into cDNA to act as the sequencing template. Clones were read by immunoSEQ multiplex PCR, and TCRdb kept only the in-frame ones, dropping some. The sample has about 90,000 clones; around 47% are singletons. Treatment of the sample: oral pan-JAK inhibitor, 5-10 mg twice daily. The CDR3 contains 13 residues. V gave up 8 bases and J gave up 3 bases, with 14 bases separating them. CDR1 is LNHNV, CDR2 YYDKDF, per germline (reference sequence). The chain combines TRBV15 with TRBJ2-7; tentatively, D is TRBD1 (5 bases). The sequences come from CD8+ T cells sorted from blood, collected at week 24, from a patient treated with tofacitinib. The receptor comes from a human donor with alopecia areata. The CDR3 region is CATRPAGFYEQYF. In DNA form, the CDR3 reads TGTGCCACCCGTCCGGCAGGGTTCTACGAGCAGTACTTC.